These 14 T cell receptor beta chains originate from one sample sequenced in a study of T-cell reconstitution after alpha-beta-depleted transplantation in children. Preparation of the TCRbeta library used unique molecular identifiers. TCRdb re-analysed the PCR reads in MiXCR, keeping a single row per CDR3 protein. The sample comprises 400,000 to 500,000 distinct CDR3 sequences, 11% of which are singletons, and 5% to 6.5% rests with the top ten. The material was PBMCs from the stem cell graft donor, obtained from the stem cell graft. These receptors were obtained from a human donor who donated a stem cell graft to a child with acute myeloid leukemia.

This clonotype was counted many times. This CDR3 reads CASSVQGRNQPQHF. In nucleotides, the CDR3 is TGTGCCAGCAGTGTTCAGGGACGGAATCAGCCCCAGCATTTT. J is TRBJ1-5 and V is TRBV6-1; D is perhaps TRBD1 (5 bases). From germline, CDR1 is MNHNS and CDR2 SASEGT. This CDR3 has 14 amino acids. The ends were cut back, 4 bases at V and 4 bases at J, with 11 bases in the middle.

This sequence joins TRBV11-1 and TRBJ2-3, with 13 bases fitting TRBD2. This CDR3 spans 16 amino acids. Germline CDR1 and CDR2: SGHAT and FQDESV (reference sequence). The J segment lost 4 bases and the V segment lost 5 bases, leaving 6 bases of the junction unmatched. The CDR3 DNA sequence: TGTGCCAGCAGCCCGGGGACTAGCGGGGTTGCAGATACGCAGTATTTT. Residues: CASSPGTSGVADTQYF.

In its sample, this clonotype was seen many times. V and J are TRBV20-1 and TRBJ2-4, with TRBD1 matching 9 bases. Germline V gene data show CDR1 as DFQATT and CDR2 as SNEGSKA (reference sequence). After removal of 2 bases from V and 5 bases from J, the junction contained 4 bases not matched to a gene. This CDR3 comprises 14 residues. DNA for the CDR3: TGCAGTGCTAGACCCGGGACAGGGCAAAACATTCAGTACTTC. Residues: CSARPGTGQNIQYF.

The rearrangement uses TRBV3-1 and TRBJ2-3; maybe TRBD2 (6 bases). The CDR3 length is 18 residues. V lost 10 bases and J 3 bases, leaving 29 bases between the germline ends. Germline V gene sequence: CDR1 LGHDT, CDR2 YNNKEL (reference sequence). The CDR3 nucleotides read TGTGCCACCACCAAAGATCGATTCCCCGGGAGCGGGACAGATACGCAGTATTTT. Its translation is CATTKDRFPGSGTDTQYF.

This clonotype was observed a few times. This chain joins TRBV12-3 or TRBV12-4 and TRBJ2-3; D gene uncertain. Trimming shortened V by 5 bases and J by 2 bases, and 14 bases separated the two germline ends. There are 15 residues in the CDR3. CDR3 loop: CASSTDEANTDTQYF. Here the CDR3 DNA reads TGTGCCAGCAGTACCGACGAAGCCAACACAGATACGCAGTATTTT.

With respect to this clonotype: This is likely a read error, given that the CDR3 carries no conserved phenylalanine or tryptophan at its end. The J gene is TRBJ2-1, the V gene TRBV20-1; TRBD1 agrees at 7 bases. The V segment lost 8 bases and the J segment 7 bases; nucleotides outside the gene matches: 5. This CDR3 is built from 11 residues. CDR1 and CDR2 (germline): DFQATT, SNEGSKA (reference sequence). CDR3 region: CSPEQGNEQFL. CDR3 DNA sequence: TGCAGTCCTGAACAGGGGAATGAGCAGTTCTTG.

The chain is built from TRBV20-1 and TRBJ1-3; no reliable D call. This CDR3 is built from 13 residues. V was pared by 6 bases and J by 0 bases, with 9 bases between. Germline V gene data show CDR1 as DFQATT and CDR2 as SNEGSKA (reference sequence). CDR3 protein: CSARPISGNTIYF. The CDR3, as DNA: TGCAGTGCAAGACCGATCTCTGGAAACACCATATATTTT.

V usage is TRBV6-2 or TRBV6-3 and J usage is TRBJ2-2; 8 nucleotides agree with TRBD1. V dropped 8 bases and J dropped 2; count of bases not matched to a gene: 7. The germline gives CDR1 MNHEY, CDR2 SVGEGT. CDR3 length: 15 residues. The CDR3 region is CASVGQGSNTGELFF. As DNA, the CDR3 is TGTGCCAGCGTAGGACAGGGCAGCAACACCGGGGAGCTGTTTTTT.

Only a few counts were recorded for this clonotype. CDR3 sequence: CASREDRGPNTGELFF. The DNA for the CDR3 is TGTGCCAGCAGGGAAGACAGGGGCCCGAACACCGGGGAGCTGTTTTTT. The genes are TRBV27 and TRBJ2-2; TRBD1 agrees at 8 bases. Germline lookup yields CDR1 MNHEY and CDR2 SMNVEV (reference sequence). The CDR3 has 16 residues. V shed 6 bases, J shed 0 bases, and the junction held 6 bases outside the gene matches.

The sample holds many counts of this clonotype. The rearrangement uses TRBV7-2 and TRBJ2-3; 10 nucleotides align to TRBD2. J was trimmed by 6 bases and V by 2 bases; bases with no gene match: 8. The CDR3 spans 16 residues. Germline V gene sequence: CDR1 SGHTA, CDR2 FQGNSA. The CDR3, as DNA: TGTGCCAGCAGCTTACAGCCTAGCGGGGGTTTTGATACGCAGTATTTT. This gives the protein CASSLQPSGGFDTQYF.

The chain employs TRBV21-1 and TRBJ2-5; the table assigns TRBD1, which was not confirmed against the DNA. TRBV21-1 is noted as a pseudogene. The CDR3 runs 15 residues. The CDR3 spells CASSPRDSSQETQYF. For the CDR3, the DNA is TGTGCCAGCAGCCCCAGGGACAGTAGCCAAGAGACCCAGTACTTC.

The chain has TRBV4-2 and TRBJ2-3; TRBD1 matches at 7 bases. The germline V gene has CDR1 LGHNA and CDR2 YNFKEQ. There are 13 residues in the CDR3. J gave up 11 bases and V 3 bases, and 8 bases lay outside the gene matches. DNA of the CDR3: TGTGCCAGCAGCCATCTAGGGACAGATCTGCAGTATTTT. Its translation: CASSHLGTDLQYF.

The sample holds a few counts of this clonotype. The chain links TRBV29-1 to TRBJ1-3; 7 bases align to TRBD1. V lost 6 bases to trimming and J lost 4 bases; unmatched junction nucleotides: 9. The CDR3 consists of 14 residues. Germline values: CDR1 SQVTM, CDR2 ANQGSEA. The CDR3 reads CSVDPAGGGNTIYF. For the CDR3, the DNA is TGCAGCGTGGACCCGGCAGGGGGGGGAAACACCATATATTTT.

This clonotype was detected a few times. V gene TRBV25-1 combines with J gene TRBJ2-2; D gene ambiguous. The germline gives CDR1 MGHDK, CDR2 SYGVNS. The CDR3 is 14 residues long. With 4 bases removed from V and 4 bases from J, the gap between germline ends came to 10 bases. In DNA, the CDR3 is TGTGCCAGCAGTGGAAGGGTGGGCACCGGGGAGCTGTTTTTT. Translating it yields CASSGRVGTGELFF.